This is a list of T cell receptor beta chains from one sample in a study of shared clonotypes between healthy human individuals. The data were produced by immunoSEQ multiplex PCR, yet TCRdb's version contains in-frame clones alone and is incomplete. Of fewer than 1.8 million clones listed, around 98.5% are singletons. Sequencing was performed on naive CD4+ T cells sorted from blood. The source is a man aged 30 to 45 in good health. Each CDR3 is given with its conserved first and last residue. D genes are given only for firm matches. Clone size is not always given. Where it is, it says once, few, many or a class for expanded clones.

J: TRBJ2-7; D: TRBD2; V: TRBV7-9; size: -; length: 13; CDR3: CASGTSGSVEQYF; DNA: TGTGCCAGCGGGACTAGCGGGAGTGTCGAGCAGTACTTC
J: TRBJ2-2; D: -; V: TRBV19; size: once; length: 16; CDR3: CASNMLAGMNTGELFF; DNA: TGTGCCAGTAACATGCTAGCAGGGATGAACACCGGGGAGCTGTTTTTT
J: TRBJ2-7; D: -; V: TRBV27; size: -; length: 15; CDR3: CASSPPGGRGYEQYF; DNA: TGTGCCAGCAGCCCTCCAGGGGGGCGAGGCTACGAGCAGTACTTC
J: TRBJ2-1; D: TRBD2; V: TRBV30; size: -; length: 14; CDR3: CAWGTSGNYNEQFF; DNA: TGTGCCTGGGGGACTAGCGGGAACTACAATGAGCAGTTCTTC
J: TRBJ2-5; D: TRBD1; V: TRBV7-2; size: -; length: 16; CDR3: CASSLDRGRSVETQYF; DNA: TGTGCCAGCAGCTTGGACAGGGGGCGTTCGGTCGAGACCCAGTACTTC
J: TRBJ2-4; D: TRBD2; V: TRBV27; size: -; length: 14; CDR3: CASSKRGEENIQYF; DNA: TGTGCCAGCAGTAAGCGGGGTGAGGAAAACATTCAGTACTTC
J: TRBJ1-2; D: -; V: TRBV29-1; size: -; length: 13; CDR3: CSISYPLQGSWTF; DNA: TGCAGCATATCCTACCCACTACAGGGTTCTTGGACCTTC
J: TRBJ1-4; D: TRBD1; V: TRBV5-4; size: -; length: 18; CDR3: CASSPQRGRGASNEKLFF; DNA: TGTGCCAGCAGCCCACAACGGGGCAGGGGGGCATCTAATGAAAAACTGTTTTTT
J: TRBJ2-7; D: -; V: TRBV5-1; size: once; length: 14; CDR3: CASSGQRGGDEQYF; DNA: TGCGCCAGCAGTGGACAAAGGGGTGGCGACGAGCAGTACTTC
J: TRBJ2-6; D: TRBD1; V: TRBV5-6; size: -; length: 18; CDR3: CASSFVGTGFYGANVLTF; DNA: TGTGCCAGCAGCTTTGTAGGGACAGGGTTTTATGGGGCCAACGTCCTGACTTTC
J: TRBJ2-7; D: -; V: TRBV5-1; size: -; length: 17; CDR3: CASSLAGFGGRRSEQYF; DNA: TGCGCCAGCAGCTTGGCCGGTTTTGGGGGAAGAAGGAGCGAGCAGTACTTC
J: TRBJ2-5; D: TRBD2; V: TRBV2; size: -; length: 16; CDR3: CASRVSGTPILETQYF; DNA: TGTGCCAGCAGGGTCAGCGGGACCCCAATTCTGGAAACCCAGTACTTC
J: TRBJ2-1; D: TRBD2; V: TRBV5-1; size: -; length: 15; CDR3: CASSLGGGRAIEQFF; DNA: TGCGCCAGCAGCTTGGGAGGCGGGAGGGCCATTGAGCAGTTCTTC
J: TRBJ1-3; D: TRBD1; V: TRBV5-1; size: -; length: 15; CDR3: CASSLRTGDGNTIYF; DNA: TGCGCCAGCAGCTTAAGGACAGGGGACGGAAACACCATATATTTT
J: TRBJ2-1; D: -; V: TRBV9; size: -; length: 21; CDR3: CASSVSTGDRIFLSSYNEQFF; DNA: TGTGCCAGCAGCGTCTCAACCGGGGACCGAATCTTCCTGAGCTCCTACAATGAGCAGTTCTTC
J: TRBJ1-1; D: -; V: TRBV7-2; size: -; length: 12; CDR3: CASSVTQGKAFF; DNA: TGTGCCAGCAGCGTGACACAGGGAAAAGCTTTCTTT
J: TRBJ2-7; D: -; V: TRBV5-5; size: once; length: 14; CDR3: CASSFGQSSYEQYF; DNA: TGTGCCAGCAGCTTCGGCCAGAGCTCCTACGAGCAGTACTTC
J: TRBJ2-4; D: TRBD2; V: TRBV9; size: -; length: 14; CDR3: CASSATSAPDIQYF; DNA: TGTGCCAGCAGCGCCACTAGCGCCCCTGACATTCAGTACTTC
J: TRBJ2-2; D: TRBD2; V: TRBV10-2; size: -; length: 17; CDR3: CASRPGGLAENTGELFF; DNA: TGCGCCAGCAGGCCCGGAGGACTAGCGGAGAACACCGGGGAGCTGTTTTTT
J: TRBJ1-5; D: TRBD1; V: TRBV6-6; size: -; length: 13; CDR3: CASRDRAVQPQHF; DNA: TGTGCCAGCAGGGACAGGGCGGTGCAGCCCCAGCATTTT
J: TRBJ2-3; D: -; V: TRBV11-2; size: -; length: 16; CDR3: CASSLDHHPSTDTQYF; DNA: TGTGCCAGCAGCTTAGATCATCACCCTAGCACAGATACGCAGTATTTT
J: TRBJ2-2; D: -; V: TRBV7-6; size: -; length: 15; CDR3: CASSLVGSGTGELFF; DNA: TGTGCCAGCAGCTTAGTAGGGTCAGGAACCGGGGAGCTGTTTTTT
J: TRBJ2-7; D: TRBD2; V: TRBV30; size: -; length: 13; CDR3: CAWIGRGRYEQYF; DNA: TGTGCCTGGATTGGTCGCGGGAGGTACGAGCAGTACTTC
J: TRBJ1-1; D: -; V: TRBV19; size: once; length: 15; CDR3: CASSISGVVYTEAFF; DNA: TGTGCCAGTAGTATATCCGGCGTGGTCTACACTGAAGCTTTCTTT
J: TRBJ2-5; D: -; V: TRBV7-2; size: -; length: 12; CDR3: CASSLGVGTQYF; DNA: TGTGCCAGCAGCTTAGGGGTAGGGACCCAGTACTTC
J: TRBJ2-3; D: -; V: TRBV7-9; size: -; length: 14; CDR3: CASRRVGDTDTQYF; DNA: TGTGCCAGCAGGCGGGTGGGAGACACAGATACGCAGTATTTT
J: TRBJ1-5; D: -; V: TRBV18; size: -; length: 14; CDR3: CASSPSEGIKPQHF; DNA: TGTGCCAGCTCACCTTCAGAGGGAATCAAACCCCAGCATTTT
J: TRBJ2-3; D: -; V: TRBV5-1; size: -; length: 12; CDR3: CASILGTDTQYF; DNA: TGCGCCAGCATTCTAGGGACAGATACGCAGTATTTT
J: TRBJ2-3; D: TRBD2; V: TRBV29-1; size: -; length: 16; CDR3: CSVRGLAGVFTDTQYF; DNA: TGCAGCGTTCGTGGACTAGCGGGAGTGTTCACAGATACGCAGTATTTT
J: TRBJ2-3; D: TRBD2; V: TRBV7-6; size: -; length: 15; CDR3: CASSLLAGNPDTQYF; DNA: TGTGCCAGCAGCTTACTAGCGGGCAACCCGGATACGCAGTATTTT
J: TRBJ1-4; D: -; V: TRBV5-4; size: -; length: 14; CDR3: CASSLVPTNEKLFF; DNA: TGTGCCAGCAGCTTGGTACCAACTAATGAAAAACTGTTTTTT
J: TRBJ2-5; D: TRBD1; V: TRBV9; size: -; length: 14; CDR3: CASSVGTGQETQYF; DNA: TGTGCCAGCAGCGTAGGGACAGGGCAAGAGACCCAGTACTTC
J: TRBJ2-3; D: TRBD2; V: TRBV10-3; size: -; length: 14; CDR3: CAIRSLAGGYTQYF; DNA: TGTGCCATCAGGTCGCTAGCGGGGGGTTATACGCAGTATTTT
J: TRBJ2-7; D: TRBD1; V: TRBV6-6; size: -; length: 16; CDR3: CASSRTGGPYSYEQYF; DNA: TGTGCCAGCAGCCGGACAGGGGGACCCTACTCCTACGAGCAGTACTTC
J: TRBJ2-1; D: -; V: TRBV5-1; size: -; length: 13; CDR3: CASSLGAHNEQFF; DNA: TGCGCCAGCAGCTTGGGGGCGCACAATGAGCAGTTCTTC
J: TRBJ2-3; D: -; V: TRBV7-2; size: -; length: 15; CDR3: CASSPSGARADTQYF; DNA: TGTGCCAGCAGCCCTTCCGGAGCAAGGGCAGATACGCAGTATTTT
J: TRBJ2-3; D: TRBD1; V: TRBV27; size: -; length: 17; CDR3: CANPGTGPFSGTDTQYF; DNA: TGTGCCAACCCCGGGACAGGGCCATTTTCGGGCACAGATACGCAGTATTTT
J: TRBJ2-1; D: -; V: TRBV11-3; size: -; length: 16; CDR3: CASSLRGSREEYEQFF; DNA: TGTGCCAGCAGCTTAAGGGGATCGCGGGAAGAATATGAGCAGTTCTTC
J: TRBJ2-7; D: TRBD1; V: TRBV10-3; size: -; length: 14; CDR3: CAIRTGTGVYEQYF; DNA: TGTGCCATCAGGACCGGGACAGGGGTTTACGAGCAGTACTTC
J: TRBJ2-1; D: TRBD2; V: TRBV4-1; size: -; length: 20; CDR3: CASSQDIGLAGRPTIHEQFF; DNA: TGCGCCAGCAGCCAAGATATAGGACTAGCGGGACGCCCGACAATCCATGAGCAGTTCTTC
J: TRBJ2-5; D: -; V: TRBV30; size: -; length: 10; CDR3: CAWGWETQYF; DNA: TGTGCCTGGGGCTGGGAGACCCAGTACTTC
J: TRBJ2-6; D: -; V: TRBV28; size: -; length: 18; CDR3: CASSPAGFRMTGANVLTF; DNA: TGTGCCAGCAGTCCAGCAGGGTTTAGAATGACTGGGGCCAACGTCCTGACTTTC
J: TRBJ2-7; D: TRBD2; V: TRBV18; size: -; length: 14; CDR3: CASSTGTTAYEQYF; DNA: TGTGCCAGCTCCACTGGGACTACAGCCTACGAGCAGTACTTC
J: TRBJ2-1; D: TRBD2; V: TRBV7-3; size: -; length: 16; CDR3: CASSPQGLAGNNEQFF; DNA: TGTGCCAGCAGCCCCCAGGGACTAGCGGGAAACAATGAGCAGTTCTTC
J: TRBJ1-3; D: TRBD1; V: TRBV18; size: -; length: 16; CDR3: CASSPRDRAGRNTIYF; DNA: TGTGCCAGCTCACCAAGGGACAGAGCTGGAAGAAACACCATATATTTT
J: TRBJ1-3; D: -; V: TRBV9; size: -; length: 16; CDR3: CASSVDGRLAGNTIYF; DNA: TGTGCCAGCAGCGTAGATGGGAGGCTGGCTGGAAACACCATATATTTT
J: TRBJ1-2; D: TRBD1; V: TRBV14; size: -; length: 16; CDR3: CASSHFGGQRVYGYTF; DNA: TGTGCCAGCAGCCACTTCGGGGGACAGAGAGTTTATGGCTACACCTTC
J: TRBJ2-7; D: -; V: TRBV5-1; size: -; length: 16; CDR3: CASSLSGGTTSYEQYF; DNA: TGCGCCAGCAGCTTGTCGGGCGGGACGACTTCCTACGAGCAGTACTTC
J: TRBJ2-2; D: -; V: TRBV7-2; size: -; length: 15; CDR3: CASSLVLLNTGELFF; DNA: TGTGCCAGCAGCTTAGTCCTCCTAAACACCGGGGAGCTGTTTTTT
J: TRBJ2-3; D: -; V: TRBV5-5; size: -; length: 14; CDR3: CASTWGSLTDTQYF; DNA: TGTGCCAGCACCTGGGGTTCCCTCACAGATACGCAGTATTTT